This record covers a single T cell receptor (beta chain). The antigen remains unidentified. The source of the sample is a study of shared clonotypes between healthy human individuals. The study's findings and limits: Non-shared clonotypes were found to have lower generation probabilities than the clonotypes that were shared by all four of the sorted-subset donors.

CDR3 length equals 17 residues. CDR1 is SGDLS and CDR2 is YYNGEE in the germline V gene. Trimming pared 4 bases from V and 1 base from J, leaving 18 bases between. Only in-frame clones appear in the TCRdb table, and some are missing; sequencing was by immunoSEQ multiplex PCR. This table holds 1.5 million to 2.5 million clones, about 95% found once. Positively selected for CCR7, the CD45RO-negative cells used as naive CD8 cells excluded terminally differentiated effector memory CD45RA+ cells. The sample taken for sequencing was naive CD8+ T cells sorted from blood. The chain couples TRBV9 to TRBJ2-1, with D perhaps TRBD2 (6 bases). The source is a man aged 18 to 29 in good health. The CDR3 protein is CASSPEGLPSSYNEQFF. CDR3 nucleotides: TGTGCCAGCAGCCCGGAGGGGCTTCCTTCATCCTACAATGAGCAGTTCTTC.